The rows below give T cell receptor beta chains drawn from one sample of a study of radiotherapy plus CTLA-4 blockade in lung cancer. Method: immunoSEQ multiplex PCR; TCRdb's copy keeps in-frame clones and lacks some. The sample contains 77,000 or so clones, roughly 74% of which appear only once. Source: peripheral blood, taken from a patient treated with radiotherapy plus ipilimumab. The receptors originated from a human donor with non-small cell lung cancer whose response to radiotherapy plus ipilimumab could not be evaluated. Both conserved end residues are part of each CDR3. Fields, in order: D gene, V gene, CDR3 length, J gene, clone size, CDR3 protein, CDR3 DNA. The D gene is left open where the match is weak. Clone size is given for some rows only: seen once, a few or many times, or a class if the clone is expanded.

D: TRBD1
V: TRBV6-1
length: 13
J: TRBJ2-3
size: .
CDR3: CASNTGGTDTQYF
DNA: TGTGCCAGCAATACAGGGGGCACAGATACGCAGTATTTT

D: TRBD1
V: TRBV2
length: 14
J: TRBJ2-7
size: .
CDR3: CASSEGRQGYEQYF
DNA: TGTGCCAGCAGTGAAGGGCGACAGGGCTACGAGCAGTACTTC

D: TRBD1
V: TRBV5-1
length: 14
J: TRBJ2-7
size: few
CDR3: CASSLGTGEDEQYF
DNA: TGCGCCAGCAGCCTCGGGACAGGGGAGGACGAGCAGTACTTC

D: .
V: TRBV6-1
length: 16
J: TRBJ2-7
size: .
CDR3: CASSEGVGAFSYEQYF
DNA: TGTGCCAGCAGTGAGGGGGTGGGGGCCTTCTCCTACGAGCAGTACTTC

D: TRBD2
V: TRBV15
length: 16
J: TRBJ2-5
size: .
CDR3: CATSRAGGGDQETQYF
DNA: TGTGCCACCAGCAGAGCGGGAGGCGGCGATCAAGAGACCCAGTACTTC

D: .
V: TRBV2
length: 15
J: TRBJ2-2
size: .
CDR3: CASSPRGFNTGELFF
DNA: TGTGCCAGCAGTCCCAGGGGTTTTAACACCGGGGAGCTGTTTTTT

D: .
V: TRBV4-2
length: 14
J: TRBJ2-1
size: .
CDR3: CASSTRQGGDEQFF
DNA: TGTGCCAGCAGCACGCGACAGGGAGGCGATGAGCAGTTCTTC

D: .
V: TRBV12-5
length: 13
J: TRBJ1-1
size: few
CDR3: CASGLRQATEAFF
DNA: TGTGCTAGTGGTTTGAGGCAGGCCACTGAAGCTTTCTTT

D: TRBD1
V: TRBV5-1
length: 13
J: TRBJ2-7
size: .
CDR3: CASSPGTGHEQYF
DNA: TGCGCCAGCAGTCCCGGGACAGGCCACGAGCAGTACTTC

D: .
V: TRBV2
length: 17
J: TRBJ2-2
size: .
CDR3: CASSPMGGGGNTGELFF
DNA: TGTGCCAGCAGCCCAATGGGGGGAGGGGGGAACACCGGGGAGCTGTTTTTT

D: .
V: TRBV7-2
length: 15
J: TRBJ2-5
size: .
CDR3: CASSSGLVIQETQYF
DNA: TGTGCCAGCAGTTCCGGACTCGTAATCCAAGAGACCCAGTACTTC

D: TRBD1
V: TRBV5-4
length: 17
J: TRBJ2-7
size: .
CDR3: CASSWVSSGGSDYEQYF
DNA: TGTGCCAGCAGCTGGGTGAGCTCAGGGGGCTCCGACTACGAGCAGTACTTC

D: .
V: TRBV29-1
length: 12
J: TRBJ1-2
size: .
CDR3: CSAVGGVEGYTF
DNA: TGCAGCGCCGTCGGGGGGGTGGAGGGCTACACCTTC

D: TRBD2
V: TRBV6-1
length: 15
J: TRBJ2-1
size: .
CDR3: CASIRLAGVYHEQFF
DNA: TGTGCCAGCATAAGACTAGCGGGAGTTTACCATGAGCAGTTCTTC

D: TRBD1
V: TRBV23-1
length: 17
J: TRBJ2-3
size: .
CDR3: CASTESWTGGSADTQYF
DNA: TGCGCCAGCACGGAATCCTGGACAGGGGGGTCGGCAGATACGCAGTATTTT

D: .
V: TRBV30
length: 13
J: TRBJ2-6
size: once
CDR3: CALRHPGANVLTF
DNA: TGTGCCCTTCGACATCCTGGGGCCAACGTCCTGACTTTC

D: .
V: TRBV21-1
length: 14
J: TRBJ2-1
size: .
CDR3: CARVLDRGRNEQFF
DNA: TGTGCCAGGGTCTTGGACAGGGGTAGGAATGAGCAGTTCTTC

D: .
V: TRBV7-9
length: 14
J: TRBJ1-2
size: few
CDR3: CASSLTVPNYGYTF
DNA: TGTGCCAGCAGCCTGACAGTGCCTAACTATGGCTACACCTTC